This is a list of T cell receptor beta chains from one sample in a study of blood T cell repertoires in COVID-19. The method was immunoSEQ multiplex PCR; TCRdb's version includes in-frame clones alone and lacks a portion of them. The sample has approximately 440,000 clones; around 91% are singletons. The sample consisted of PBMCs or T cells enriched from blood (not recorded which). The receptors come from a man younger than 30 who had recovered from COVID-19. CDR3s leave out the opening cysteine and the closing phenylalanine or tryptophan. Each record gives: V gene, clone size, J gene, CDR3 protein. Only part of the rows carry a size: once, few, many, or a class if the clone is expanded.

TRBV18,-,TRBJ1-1,ASSPPPSGTEAF
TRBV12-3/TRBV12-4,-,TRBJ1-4,ASSLVPGEKLF
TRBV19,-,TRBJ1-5,ASRTQGGGDGNQPQH
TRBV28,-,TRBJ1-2,AANLAGNYGYT
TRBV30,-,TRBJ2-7,AWKEGLKAYEQY
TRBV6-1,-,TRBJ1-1,ASSENGPLNTEAF
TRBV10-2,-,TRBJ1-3,ASSRDRVYSGNTIY
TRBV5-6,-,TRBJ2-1,ASSLGPGNEQF
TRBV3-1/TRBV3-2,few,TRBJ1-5,ASSQDGRGAQH
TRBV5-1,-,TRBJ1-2,ASSLIQGANGYT
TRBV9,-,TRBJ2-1,ASSAGLAGGQNEQF
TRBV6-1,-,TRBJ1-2,ASSESSYNGYT
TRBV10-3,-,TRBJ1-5,AISEYRGAESNQPQH
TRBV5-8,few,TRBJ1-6,ASSKVARVDNSPLH
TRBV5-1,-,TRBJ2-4,ASSQDATGYGAKNIQY
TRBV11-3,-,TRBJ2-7,ASSFRGQGATVQY
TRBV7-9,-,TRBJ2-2,ASSLTGTGNTGELF
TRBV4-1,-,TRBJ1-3,ASSQELDNTIY
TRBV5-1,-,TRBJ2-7,ASSSRIAGGPYEQY
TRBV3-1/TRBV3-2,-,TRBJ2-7,ASSQTGLAVYEQY
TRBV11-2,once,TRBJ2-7,ASSLRTSGVYHEQY
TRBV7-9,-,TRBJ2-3,ASSLVGADTQY
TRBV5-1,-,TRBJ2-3,ASSLNSPRSTDTQY
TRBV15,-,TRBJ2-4,ATSRDRDSGSKNIQY
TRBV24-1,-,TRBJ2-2,ATSDYGTGGELF
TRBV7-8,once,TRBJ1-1,ASSSRTDTEAF
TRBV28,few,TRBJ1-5,ASSLMGAGNQPQH
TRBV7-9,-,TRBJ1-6,ASSPTESPLH
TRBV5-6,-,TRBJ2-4,ASSSMSGQGGNIQY
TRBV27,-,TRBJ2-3,ASSLDRRADTQY
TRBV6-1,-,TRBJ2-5,ASSEVPASGRKTQY
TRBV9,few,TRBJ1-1,ASSEGHANTEAF
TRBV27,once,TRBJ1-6,ASSLSRTVRSYNSPLH
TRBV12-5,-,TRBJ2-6,ASGIDRTGANVLT
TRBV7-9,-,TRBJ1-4,ASSLGGSEKLF
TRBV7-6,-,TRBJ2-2,ASSLGLAGEVTGELF
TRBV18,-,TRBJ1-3,ASSPPAPHSGNTIY